Described below is a single TCR beta chain sequence and its context. The antigen remains undetermined. This sample stems from a study of T-cell reconstitution after alpha-beta-depleted transplantation in children. Unique molecular identifiers featured in how the TCRbeta library was prepared. TCRdb re-derived calls from the PCR reads in MiXCR, one entry per CDR3 protein. The sample consists of around 450,000 distinct CDR3 sequences, about 16% of them appearing once. Regarding the study as a whole: At the one-year point after transplant, T-cell counts and TCRbeta diversity were found to come mostly from T cells that had been newly produced. Alpha-beta T cells present about two months after transplant were reported to originate from several hundred expanded graft clones.

The sequence came from a boy under two years old who had a stem cell transplant for Wiskott-Aldrich syndrome, so the T cells may come from the graft donor. The sequences come from PBMCs, mostly from graft donor cells, collected 360 days after TCRalphabeta/CD19-depleted stem cell transplant.

The CDR3 nucleotides are TGTGCCAGCAGCCACTATAGCGGGGGTTACAATGAGCAGTTCTTC. Translated, it gives CASSHYSGGYNEQFF. The V and J genes are TRBV11-2 and TRBJ2-1, with TRBD2 matching over 9 bases. CDR3 length equals 15 residues. V was clipped by 5 bases and J by 4 bases; unmatched bases: 6. Germline V gene lookup returns CDR1 SGHAT and CDR2 FQNNGV.